What follows is one TCR beta chain and its context. The antigen it recognizes is unknown. Base quality data are lacking; no much larger clone is found one base away. The method was 5' RACE. The instrument was an Illumina HiSeq 2500. A second about 7 to 12 cycle PCR used a sample-barcoded 5' primer and a J-beta primer mix. A template-switch 5' adaptor carrying 12 random nucleotides introduced a unique molecular identifier onto each TCR beta cDNA molecule. At least 3 million CDR3-containing paired-end reads were obtained from each sample. First-strand cDNA synthesis was performed from all RNA using the Mint cDNA synthesis kit, with priming by a TRBC-specific oligonucleotide. All cDNA was treated with uracil-DNA glycosylase and then went through a first 18-cycle PCR with the universal primers M1SS and BC2_uni_R. The published analysis was carried out like this. For normalization, 1 million high-quality reads were randomly selected from each sample, with every read carrying a distinct molecular identifier. Instead of being binned into consensus sequences, reads with shared molecular identifiers were discarded. MiTCR, with a Q25 quality threshold and the strictest error-elimination algorithm, was used for CDR3 identification, clonotype clustering and error correction. Lower-bound total TCR beta diversity was estimated with a nonparametric unseen species model using Euler transformation. TCRdb redid the processing of the public reads, applying fastp at Q25 and MiXCR, and retained in-frame beta chains. Each entry merges the rows of one CDR3 protein and shows their most common DNA and genes. The V and J calls and clone size come from TCRdb's table, not from the authors' own analysis. In all, the sample holds about 670,000 distinct CDR3 sequences, and more than 45% of those were seen once. The top ten constitute about 13% of the sample.

The data derive from a study of blood T cells in healthy people across ages (dated by TCRdb to between 2015 and 2016). About the full investigation: In model experiments, template switching captured about one uniquely barcoded TCR beta cDNA molecule for every two T cells. Using deep sequencing normalized with unique cDNA molecular identifiers, the study measured how TCR beta repertoire diversity changes with age. Four age groups were formed from the donors: young (average roughly 15 years), middle-aged (more than 35), aged (about 62) and long-lived (approximately 78). To avoid experimental bias, donors of different ages were randomly spread across the sequencing lanes. Two additional independent replicas of 1 million unique cDNA reads from the same blood draw were analyzed for two donors (one aged 18 to 29 and one aged 80 or older).

Donors were 35 to 40 systemically healthy Caucasian individuals from Russia aged roughly 6 to 100 years. Each donor gave 9.5 to 10 milliliters of peripheral blood, drawn into EDTA-treated Vacutainer tubes. PBMCs were isolated by Ficoll-Paque density-gradient centrifugation, with at least 6 million obtained per sample. Total RNA, at least 6 micrograms per sample, was extracted from PBMCs with Trizol reagent. For every donor, an aliquot of PBMCs went through flow cytometry to measure the percentages of naive CD45RAhigh/CD27high T cells. Overall study outcomes, separate from this receptor: Observed TCR beta diversity correlated strongly with the percentage of naive T cells measured by flow cytometry. Conclusive comparison of naive and antigen-experienced compartments was prevented by the profiling of bulk unsorted PBMCs. Compared with the aged group, the long-lived group had more naive CD4+ T cells, fewer expanded clones and increased TCR diversity, a pattern suggesting age selection. Because the CMV infection status of the donors was unknown, age-related changes in expanded clonotypes may potentially have been confounded. Observed TCR beta diversity per million T cells fell roughly linearly with age, and a significant reduction was already apparent by age around 39. Estimates of total diversity based on one million sequenced T cells were considered lower bounds and underestimates.

The CDR1 and CDR2 encoded by the germline V gene are ENHRY and SYGVKD. V loses 9 bases, J loses 2 bases, and the germline ends lie 10 bases apart. Taken from cysteine to phenylalanine, the CDR3 has 12 residues. Here the CDR3 DNA is all that survives: 36 bases in frame from base 1. Sequencing was performed on blood. The clonotype comes from a woman of 80 years or more in good health. The chain links TRBV10-3 with TRBJ1-2; there is no confident call for the D gene. The DNA reads as follows: TGTGCCATGGACGCGCCCAACTATGGCTACACCTTC. Translated, this gives CAMDAPNYGYTF.